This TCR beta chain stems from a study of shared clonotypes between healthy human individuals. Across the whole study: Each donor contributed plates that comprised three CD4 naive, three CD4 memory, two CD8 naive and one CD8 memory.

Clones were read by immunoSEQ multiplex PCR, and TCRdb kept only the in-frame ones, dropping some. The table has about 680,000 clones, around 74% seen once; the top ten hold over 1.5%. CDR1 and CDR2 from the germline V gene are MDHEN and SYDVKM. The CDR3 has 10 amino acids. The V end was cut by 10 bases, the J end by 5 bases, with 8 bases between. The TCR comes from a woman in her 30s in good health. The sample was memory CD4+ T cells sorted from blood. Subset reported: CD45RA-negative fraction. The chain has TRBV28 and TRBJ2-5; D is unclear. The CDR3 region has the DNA TGTGCCACCCAAGGGGAGACCCAGTACTTC. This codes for CATQGETQYF.